This TCR beta chain was identified during a study of graft-versus-host responses after intestinal transplantation. Turning to the study itself: Multivisceral, liver-intestinal, or isolated intestinal grafts were transplanted into recipients. Each patient got anti-thymocyte globulin induction, then tacrolimus and steroids for roughly 3 years.

General study points: GvH clones turned up in recipient marrow; some had shown up first in ileum or blood.

Concerning this clone itself: Its specificity is not known.

TCRdb's copy holds only in-frame clones and misses some; the assay was immunoSEQ multiplex PCR. The data show roughly 98,000 clones, about 93% seen once. CDR3 length: 18 residues. Trimming took 0 bases from V and 3 from J; bases not matched to a gene: 8. CDR1 is MDHEN and CDR2 is SYDVKM in the germline V gene. Sequences were derived from unstimulated CD8+ T cells sorted from spleen or lymph node cells, sampled before transplant. This sequence originates from a human donor who was the organ donor for an intestinal transplant. The V and J genes are TRBV28 and TRBJ1-4, with 9 bases matching TRBD1. CDR3 sequence (DNA): TGTGCCAGCAGTTTATGTCCACAGGGGGCAAGTGCTAATGAAAAACTGTTTTTT. Encoded protein: CASSLCPQGASANEKLFF.